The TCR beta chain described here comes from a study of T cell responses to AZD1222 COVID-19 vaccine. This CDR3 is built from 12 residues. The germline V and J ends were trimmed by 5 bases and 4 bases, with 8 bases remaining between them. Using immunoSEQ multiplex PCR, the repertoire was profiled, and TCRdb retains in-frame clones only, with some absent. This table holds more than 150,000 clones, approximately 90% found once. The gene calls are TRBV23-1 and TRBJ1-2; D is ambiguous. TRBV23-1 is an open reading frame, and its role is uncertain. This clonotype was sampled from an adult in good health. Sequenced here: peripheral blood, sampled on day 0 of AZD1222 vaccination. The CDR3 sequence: CASSIWGYGYTF. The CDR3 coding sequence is TGCGCCAGCAGTATTTGGGGCTATGGCTACACCTTC.